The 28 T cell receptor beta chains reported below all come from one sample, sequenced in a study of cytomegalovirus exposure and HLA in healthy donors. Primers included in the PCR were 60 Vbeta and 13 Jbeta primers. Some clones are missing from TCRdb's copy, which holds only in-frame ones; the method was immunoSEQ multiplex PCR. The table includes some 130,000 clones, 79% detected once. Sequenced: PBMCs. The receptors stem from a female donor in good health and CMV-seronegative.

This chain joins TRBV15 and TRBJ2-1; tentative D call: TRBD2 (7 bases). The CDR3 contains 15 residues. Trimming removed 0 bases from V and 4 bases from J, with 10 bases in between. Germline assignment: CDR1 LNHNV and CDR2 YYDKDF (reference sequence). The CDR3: CATSRDGGPYNEQFF. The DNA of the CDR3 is TGTGCCACCAGCAGAGACGGGGGGCCTTACAATGAGCAGTTCTTC.

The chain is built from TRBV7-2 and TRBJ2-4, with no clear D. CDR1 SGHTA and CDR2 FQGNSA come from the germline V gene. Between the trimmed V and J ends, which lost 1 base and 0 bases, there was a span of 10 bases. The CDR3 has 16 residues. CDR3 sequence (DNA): TGTGCCAGCAGCTTAGATACGAGATTAGCCAAAAACATTCAGTACTTC. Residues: CASSLDTRLAKNIQYF.

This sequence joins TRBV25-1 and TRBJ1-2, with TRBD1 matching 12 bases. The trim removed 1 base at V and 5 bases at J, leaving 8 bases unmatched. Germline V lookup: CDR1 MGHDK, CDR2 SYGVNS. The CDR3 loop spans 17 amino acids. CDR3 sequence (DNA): TGTGCCAGCAGTGAATCCGGGACAGGGGGCACGCTTTATGGCTACACCTTC. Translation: CASSESGTGGTLYGYTF.

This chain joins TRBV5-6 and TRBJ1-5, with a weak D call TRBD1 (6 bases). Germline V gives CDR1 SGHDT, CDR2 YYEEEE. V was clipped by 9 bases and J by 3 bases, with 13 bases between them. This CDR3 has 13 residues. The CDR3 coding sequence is TGTGCCAAAGAGACAGGATACAATCAGCCCCAGCATTTT. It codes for CAKETGYNQPQHF.

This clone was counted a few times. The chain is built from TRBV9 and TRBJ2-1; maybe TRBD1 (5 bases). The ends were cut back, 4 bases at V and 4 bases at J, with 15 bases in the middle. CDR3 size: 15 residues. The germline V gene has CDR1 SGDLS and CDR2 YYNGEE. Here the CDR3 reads CASSSRQMKYNEQFF. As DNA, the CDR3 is TGTGCCAGCAGCTCCCGACAGATGAAATACAATGAGCAGTTCTTC. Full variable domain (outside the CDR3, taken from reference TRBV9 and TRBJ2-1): DSGVTQTPKHLITATGQRVTLRCSPRSGDLSVYWYQQSLDQGLQFLIQYYNGEERAKGNILERFSAQQFPDLHSELNLSSLELGDSALYFCASSSRQMKYNEQFFGPGTRLTVL.

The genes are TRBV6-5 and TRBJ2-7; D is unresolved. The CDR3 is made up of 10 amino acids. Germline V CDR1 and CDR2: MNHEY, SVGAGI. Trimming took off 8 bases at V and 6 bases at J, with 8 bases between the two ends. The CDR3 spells CASGSPEQYF. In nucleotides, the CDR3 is TGTGCCAGCGGTAGTCCCGAGCAGTACTTC.

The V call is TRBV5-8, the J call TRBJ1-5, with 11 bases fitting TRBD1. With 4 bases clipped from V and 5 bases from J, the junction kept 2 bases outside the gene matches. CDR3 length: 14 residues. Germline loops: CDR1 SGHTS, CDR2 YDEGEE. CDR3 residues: CASSPGQGDQPQHF. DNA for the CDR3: TGTGCCAGCAGCCCGGGACAGGGGGATCAGCCCCAGCATTTT.

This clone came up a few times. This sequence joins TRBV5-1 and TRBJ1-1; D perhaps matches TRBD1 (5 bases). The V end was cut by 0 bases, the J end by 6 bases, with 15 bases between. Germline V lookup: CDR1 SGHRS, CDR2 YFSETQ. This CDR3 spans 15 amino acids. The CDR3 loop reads CASSLGATWGAEAFF. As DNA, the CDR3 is TGCGCCAGCAGCTTGGGGGCCACCTGGGGCGCTGAAGCTTTCTTT.

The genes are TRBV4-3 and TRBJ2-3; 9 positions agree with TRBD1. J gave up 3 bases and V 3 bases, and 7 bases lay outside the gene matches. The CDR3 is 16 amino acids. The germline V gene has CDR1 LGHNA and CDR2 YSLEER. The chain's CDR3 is CASSHGQGLVTDTQYF. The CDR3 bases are TGCGCCAGCAGCCATGGACAGGGGTTGGTAACAGATACGCAGTATTTT.

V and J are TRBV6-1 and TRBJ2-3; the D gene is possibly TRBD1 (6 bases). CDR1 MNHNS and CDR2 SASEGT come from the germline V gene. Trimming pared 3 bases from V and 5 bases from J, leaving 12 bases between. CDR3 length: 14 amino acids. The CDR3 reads CASSDPPGVDTQYF. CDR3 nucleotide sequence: TGTGCCAGCAGTGACCCCCCAGGGGTAGATACGCAGTATTTT.

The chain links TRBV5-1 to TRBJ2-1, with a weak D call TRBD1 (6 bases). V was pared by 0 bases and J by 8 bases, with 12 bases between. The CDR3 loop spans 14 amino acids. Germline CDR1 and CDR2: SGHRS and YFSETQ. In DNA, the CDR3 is TGCGCCAGCAGCTTGGGAGGGGGATCTTATGAGCAGTTCTTC. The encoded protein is CASSLGGGSYEQFF.

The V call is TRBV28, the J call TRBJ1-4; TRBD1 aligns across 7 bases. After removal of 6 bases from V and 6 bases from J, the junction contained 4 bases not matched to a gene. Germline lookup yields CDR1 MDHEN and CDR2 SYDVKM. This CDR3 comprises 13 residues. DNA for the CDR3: TGTGCCAGCAGGGACAGGCTGCATGAAAAACTGTTTTTT. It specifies CASRDRLHEKLFF. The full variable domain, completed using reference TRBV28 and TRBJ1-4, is DVKVTQSSRYLVKRTGEKVFLECVQDMDHENMFWYRQDPGLGLRLIYFSYDVKMKEKGDIPEGYSVSREKKERFSLILESASTNQTSMYLCASRDRLHEKLFFGSGTQLSVL.

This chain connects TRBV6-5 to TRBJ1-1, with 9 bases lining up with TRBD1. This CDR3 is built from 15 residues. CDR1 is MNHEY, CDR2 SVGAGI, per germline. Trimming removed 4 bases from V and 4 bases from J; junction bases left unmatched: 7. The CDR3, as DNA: TGTGCCAGCAGTTCCATACAGGGGGCAGGCACTGAAGCTTTCTTT. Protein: CASSSIQGAGTEAFF.

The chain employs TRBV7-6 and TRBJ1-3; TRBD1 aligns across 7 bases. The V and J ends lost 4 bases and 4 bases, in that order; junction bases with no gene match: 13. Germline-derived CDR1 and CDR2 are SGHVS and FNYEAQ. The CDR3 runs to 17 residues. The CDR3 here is CASSSPGQTLSGNTIYF. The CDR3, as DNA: TGTGCCAGCAGCTCGCCGGGACAGACGCTCTCCGGAAACACCATATATTTT.

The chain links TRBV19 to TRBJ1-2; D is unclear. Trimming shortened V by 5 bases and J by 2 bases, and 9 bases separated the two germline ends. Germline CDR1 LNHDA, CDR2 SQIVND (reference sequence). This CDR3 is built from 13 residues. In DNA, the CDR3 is TGTGCCAGTAGTTTTGGCTCCAACTATGGCTACACCTTC. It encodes CASSFGSNYGYTF.

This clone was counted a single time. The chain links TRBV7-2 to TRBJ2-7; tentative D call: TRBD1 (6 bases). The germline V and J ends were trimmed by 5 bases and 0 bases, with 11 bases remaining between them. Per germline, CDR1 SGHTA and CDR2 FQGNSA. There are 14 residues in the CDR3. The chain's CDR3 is CASSPGAPSYEQYF. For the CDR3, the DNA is TGTGCCAGCAGCCCAGGGGCCCCCTCCTACGAGCAGTACTTC.

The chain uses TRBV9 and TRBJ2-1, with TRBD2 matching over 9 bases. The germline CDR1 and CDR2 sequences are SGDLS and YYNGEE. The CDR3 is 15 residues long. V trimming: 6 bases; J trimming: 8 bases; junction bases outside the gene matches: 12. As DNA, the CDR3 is TGTGCCAGCAAGAGAGGGAGCGGGAGGTTGGATGAGCAGTTCTTC. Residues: CASKRGSGRLDEQFF. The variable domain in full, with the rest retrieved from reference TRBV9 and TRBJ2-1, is DSGVTQTPKHLITATGQRVTLRCSPRSGDLSVYWYQQSLDQGLQFLIQYYNGEERAKGNILERFSAQQFPDLHSELNLSSLELGDSALYFCASKRGSGRLDEQFFGPGTRLTVL.

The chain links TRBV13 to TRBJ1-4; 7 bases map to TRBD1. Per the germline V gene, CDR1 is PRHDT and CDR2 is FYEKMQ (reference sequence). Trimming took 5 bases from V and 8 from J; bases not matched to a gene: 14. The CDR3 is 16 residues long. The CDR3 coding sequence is TGTGCCAGCAGCCTATATTCCGGGACAGTAGAAGAAAAACTGTTTTTT. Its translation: CASSLYSGTVEEKLFF.

The CDR3 loop reads CASQPGLLPAIQYF. CDR3 in DNA: TGTGCCAGCCAACCGGGTCTACTCCCGGCCATTCAGTACTTC. This sequence joins TRBV28 and TRBJ2-4, with D hard to call. Deletions cut 8 bases from V and 9 bases from J, with 20 bases between. Germline CDR1 and CDR2: MDHEN and SYDVKM. The CDR3 totals 14 residues.

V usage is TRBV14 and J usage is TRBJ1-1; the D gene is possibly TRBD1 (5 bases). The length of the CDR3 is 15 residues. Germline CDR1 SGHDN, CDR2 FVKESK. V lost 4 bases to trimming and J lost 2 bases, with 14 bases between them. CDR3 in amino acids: CASSRYQGANTEAFF. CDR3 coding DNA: TGTGCCAGCAGCCGCTACCAGGGCGCCAACACTGAAGCTTTCTTT. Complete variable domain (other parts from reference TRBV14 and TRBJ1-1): EAGVTQFPSHSVIEKGQTVTLRCDPISGHDNLYWYRRVMGKEIKFLLHFVKESKQDESGMPNNRFLAERTGGTYSTLKVQPAELEDSGVYFCASSRYQGANTEAFFGQGTRLTVV.

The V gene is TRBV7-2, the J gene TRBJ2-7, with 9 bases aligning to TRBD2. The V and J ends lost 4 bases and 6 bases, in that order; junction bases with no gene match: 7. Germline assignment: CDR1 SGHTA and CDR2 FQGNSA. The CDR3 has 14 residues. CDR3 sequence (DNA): TGTGCCAGCAGCTCAAGGGCGGGAGGGGGCGAGCAGTACTTC. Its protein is CASSSRAGGGEQYF.

The CDR3 protein is CASSARLGEETQYF. CDR3 nucleotide sequence: TGTGCCAGCAGCGCCCGACTAGGGGAAGAGACCCAGTACTTC. The rearrangement uses TRBV9 and TRBJ2-5, with D possibly TRBD2 on 6 matching bases. Germline V CDR1 and CDR2: SGDLS, YYNGEE. V gave up 3 bases and J gave up 3 bases, with 12 bases separating them. There are 14 residues in the CDR3.

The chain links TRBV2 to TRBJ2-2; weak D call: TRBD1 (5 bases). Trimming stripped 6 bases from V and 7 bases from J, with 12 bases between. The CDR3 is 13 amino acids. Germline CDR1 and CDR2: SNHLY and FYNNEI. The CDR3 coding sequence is TGTGCCAGCAGGGACATCTCCATCGGGGAGCTGTTTTTT. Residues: CASRDISIGELFF.

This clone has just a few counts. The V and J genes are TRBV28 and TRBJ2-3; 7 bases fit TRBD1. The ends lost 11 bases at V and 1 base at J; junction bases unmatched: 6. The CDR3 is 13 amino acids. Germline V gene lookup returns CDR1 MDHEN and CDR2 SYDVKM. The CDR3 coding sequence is TGTGCCGGACGACAGGGAGGCACAGATACGCAGTATTTT. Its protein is CAGRQGGTDTQYF.

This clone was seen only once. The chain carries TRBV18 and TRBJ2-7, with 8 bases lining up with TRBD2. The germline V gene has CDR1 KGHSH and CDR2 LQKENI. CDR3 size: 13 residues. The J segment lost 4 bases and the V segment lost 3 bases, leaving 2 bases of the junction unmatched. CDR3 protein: CASSPGGGYEQYF. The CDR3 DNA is TGTGCCAGCTCACCTGGCGGGGGGTACGAGCAGTACTTC.

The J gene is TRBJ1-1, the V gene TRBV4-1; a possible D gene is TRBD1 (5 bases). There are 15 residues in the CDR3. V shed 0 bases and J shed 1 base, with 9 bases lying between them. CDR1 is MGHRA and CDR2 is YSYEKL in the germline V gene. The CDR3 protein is CASSQDRGRNTEAFF. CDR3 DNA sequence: TGCGCCAGCAGCCAAGATAGGGGCCGGAACACTGAAGCTTTCTTT.

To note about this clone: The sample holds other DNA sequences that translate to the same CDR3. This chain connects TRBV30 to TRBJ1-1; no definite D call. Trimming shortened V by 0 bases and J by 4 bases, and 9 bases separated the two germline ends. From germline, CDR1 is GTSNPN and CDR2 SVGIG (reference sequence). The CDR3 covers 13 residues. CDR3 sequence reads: CAWSVSGSTEAFF. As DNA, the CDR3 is TGTGCCTGGAGTGTATCCGGGAGCACTGAAGCTTTCTTT.

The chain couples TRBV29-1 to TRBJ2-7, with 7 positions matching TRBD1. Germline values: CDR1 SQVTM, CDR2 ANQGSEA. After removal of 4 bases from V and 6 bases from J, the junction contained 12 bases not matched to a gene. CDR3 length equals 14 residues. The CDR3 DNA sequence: TGCAGCGTTGCTGTAGGGACAGTAACGGGCGAGCAGTACTTC. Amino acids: CSVAVGTVTGEQYF.